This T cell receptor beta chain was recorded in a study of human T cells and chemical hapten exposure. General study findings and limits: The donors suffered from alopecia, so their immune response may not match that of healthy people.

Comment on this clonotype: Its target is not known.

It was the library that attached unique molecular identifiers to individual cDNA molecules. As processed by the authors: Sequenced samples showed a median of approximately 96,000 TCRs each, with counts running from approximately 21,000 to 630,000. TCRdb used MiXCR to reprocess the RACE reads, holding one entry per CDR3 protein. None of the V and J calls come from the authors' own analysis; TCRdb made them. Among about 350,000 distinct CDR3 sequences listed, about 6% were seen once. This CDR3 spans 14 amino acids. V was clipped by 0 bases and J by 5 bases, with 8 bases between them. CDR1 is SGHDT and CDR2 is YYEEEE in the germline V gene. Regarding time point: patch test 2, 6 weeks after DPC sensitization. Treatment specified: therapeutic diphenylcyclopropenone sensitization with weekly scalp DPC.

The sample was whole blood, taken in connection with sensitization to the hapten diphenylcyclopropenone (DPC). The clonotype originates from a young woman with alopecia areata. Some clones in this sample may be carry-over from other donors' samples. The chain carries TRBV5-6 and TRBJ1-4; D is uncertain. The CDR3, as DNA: TGTGCCAGCAGCTTGGATTTGGAAAATGAAAAACTGTTTTTT. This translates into CASSLDLENEKLFF.